The entry below describes one T cell receptor (beta chain). Its antigen remains undetermined. No quality values exist for individual bases; no much larger clone is one base distant. Profiling of TCR beta VDJ combinations and CDR3 sequences used genomic DNA as the template. An Illumina HiSeq 2000 was used for TCR repertoire sequencing. Per the source publication's procedure: TRBV/TRBJ rearrangement plots, CDR3 size and DJ length profiles, and Simpson's diversity index were used to assess repertoires. The most abundant DNA sequence in the deep sequencing data was defined as the immunodominant clone. CDR3 amino acid sequences were checked for sharing between subjects and were compared against published repertoires and the VDJdb database. Through fastp at Q25 and MiXCR, TCRdb rebuilt clones from the public reads, retaining in-frame beta chains. Merged by CDR3 protein, the rows form single entries marked with the most common genes and DNA. What appears here as the V and J calls and clone size reflects TCRdb's work, not the paper's. The sample has 300,000 or so distinct CDR3 sequences on record, around three fifths of them singletons. Roughly 1.2% of the sample goes to the ten largest clones.

Relative to germline, V is 3 bases shorter and J is 0 bases shorter, with 10 bases between their ends. The CDR1 and CDR2 encoded by the germline V gene are SGHRS and YFSETQ. The CDR3 runs 15 amino acids, cysteine and phenylalanine included. Here the CDR3 DNA is all that survives: 45 bases in frame from base 1. Patients chosen for sequencing had shown expansion of CD8+CD57+ cells by flow cytometry. Severe acquired aplastic anemia was diagnosed in all patients according to International Study of Aplastic Anemia and Agranulocytosis and Camitta criteria. No patient had received any therapy when blood was sampled. The study deep-sequenced TCR repertoires of sorted CD4+ and CD8+ blood T cells from severe aplastic anemia patients and healthy subjects. Patients were enrolled under clinicaltrials.gov protocols 00001620, 01623167, 00001397, 00071045, 00081523 and 00961064 in the USA. Ficoll-Paque density gradient centrifugation was used to isolate peripheral blood mononuclear cells. Before DNA was extracted, CD4+ and CD8+ T cells were sorted using either FACS or magnetic beads.

This entry comes from a study of CD8+CD57+ T cells in acquired aplastic anemia (dated by TCRdb to the late 2010s). At the level of the whole study: Extracted DNA from sorted CD4+ and CD8+ cells averaged around 3.2 ug, ranging from roughly 0.2 to 30 ug. A CD8+CD57+ expansion meant a frequency higher than the mean frequency seen in healthy subjects.

Broader findings and caveats from the paper: No significant difference in CD8+ Simpson's diversity was found between patients and healthy controls (P=0.060). Approximately 27 CD8+ CDR3 sequences were found in both patients and controls but appeared to be highly expressed in patients and within the immunodominant clones of the patients.

The rearranged chain carries TRBV5-1 and TRBJ2-1; the D assignment is uncertain and may be TRBD1 or TRBD2, with 5 bases supporting each. The receptor was isolated from a human donor with aplastic anemia. Material for sequencing was sorted CD4+, CD8+, or CD8+CD57+ T cells (not recorded which) from PBMCs. The nucleotides read TGCGCCAGCAGCTGGGACCTTAGCTCCTACAATGAGCAGTTCTTC. Its product reads: CASSWDLSSYNEQFF.